This record looks at one TCR beta chain sequence and its context. The sample holds a few counts of this clone. This receptor's antigen is unknown. No base-level quality is on record; no much larger clone is a single base apart. The library was made by the immunoSEQ multiplex PCR assay. For the multiplex PCR, a mixture combining 60 forward primers for TCR Vbeta segments and 13 reverse primers for TCR Jbeta segments was used. The CDR3 region of rearranged TCR beta genes was amplified from genomic DNA by a multiplex PCR assay. On the Illumina HiSeq System, the amplified TCR beta libraries were sequenced as 87-base-pair reads. For the original study's pipeline: A later analysis tallied roughly 76 million unique TCR beta chains across the 610 or so repertoires, and around 12 million of those chains were shared by two or more donors. A nearest-neighbor algorithm error-corrected the raw reads and collapsed the reads into unique sequences, merging closely related sequences to remove PCR and sequencing errors. To assign V, D and J gene segments, CDR3 sequences were aligned to IMGT reference sequences. Each retained sequence needed at least a six-nucleotide match to both a V gene segment and a J gene segment. Rearrangements were classified as productive when the CDR3 lacked stop codons and remained in frame with V and J, and all other rearrangements were classified as non-productive. Following IMGT convention, CDR3 was defined as the stretch from the second conserved V-encoded cysteine up to the conserved J-encoded phenylalanine. The earlier analysis of 587 of the donors excluded sequences that lacked an unambiguous match to a single V gene segment. An earlier analysis of 500 to 600 of the donors classified V segments as functional when productive rearrangements were above 56.7% and as segregating when the standard deviation between donors was above 5%. A statistical classification framework was developed to diagnose cytomegalovirus status using the catalog of TCR beta chain sequences. A later analysis assigned V and J genes by comparing TCR nucleotide sequences with IMGT/GENE-DB human TR gene sequences. The TCRdist pipeline was used in a later analysis to assign CDR3 sequences and most-parsimonious VDJ recombination scenarios. In a later analysis, each TCR beta chain was defined by its CDR3 amino acid sequence together with its V-gene family, and reads lacking a unique V-gene family were excluded. A later analysis removed 592 highly shared, low-generation-probability nucleotide sequences to deal with suspected cross-contamination and a sequencing artifact. In a later analysis, a clonal expansion index for each public chain was calculated from normalized within-repertoire ranks of inferred template counts. A later analysis computed generation probabilities with a VDJ recombination model fitted to out-of-frame rearrangements, and checked the results against IGoR. A later analysis scored TCR-TCR, TCR-HLA and TCR-CMV co-occurrence with hypergeometric tests, applying a repertoire-size bias correction to TCR pairs. False discovery rates were estimated in a later analysis by permuting HLA or CMV assignments 20 times. In a later analysis, co-occurring TCRs were grouped using DBSCAN, and TCRdist sequence similarity was added for clustering within HLA-allele-positive subsets. Repertoires with fewer than 30,000 or more than 120,000 public chains, plus five repertoires with anomalous nucleotide sharing, were excluded from co-occurrence clustering. TCRdb retrieved this table from immuneACCESS and kept in-frame rearrangements only. Not all clones are present; in checked studies, unresolved V genes account for under half, and no reason is known for the remainder. The D gene and trimming were derived from the DNA, and the V and J assignments and clone size from that table. This sample holds around 120,000 clones; around four fifths were observed only once. The leading ten clones occupy over 3.5% of the sample.

The cohort comprised hundreds of healthy bone marrow donors. Cohort members were all nominally healthy when sampled, although unrecorded immune exposures were likely present. The donor tested CMV seronegative and was one of the 352 seronegative cohort members. A peripheral blood sample was provided by each donor, and peripheral blood mononuclear cells were used for TCR beta sequencing. The Qiagen DNeasy Blood Extraction Kit was used to extract genomic DNA from the blood cell samples. These data belong to a study of cytomegalovirus exposure and HLA in healthy donors (dated by TCRdb to about 2017). Regarding the research as a whole: According to an earlier analysis of a few hundred of the donors, roughly 180 million T cells yielded over 100 million unique TCR beta sequences and about 280 Gb of sequence data. Among 300 to 450 genotyped donors of the cohort, an average of approximately 250,000 unique TCR beta nucleotide sequences were sequenced per donor, 15% to 20% of them non-productive. An early release that covered 500 to 800 HLA-typed donors contained approximately 300 gigabases of sequencing data and around 85 million unique TCR sequences. A later genetic analysis took genome-wide SNP genotypes for about 60% of the roughly 670 donors and used that subset as a discovery cohort. Along with the approximately 600-subject first cohort, a separate validation cohort of over 90 different subjects was used. The genetic ancestry cluster associated with self-reported Caucasian donors included 65% to 90% of the roughly 400 genotyped donors. The aim of the study was to test whether cataloging public T cell receptors could identify signatures of past pathogen exposure. Because of strong linkage in the cohort, five DR-DQ haplotypes were treated as single units for association and clustering. The number of typed donors differed by locus: 629-630 for A, B, C, DRB1 and DQB1; some 500 for DQA1; some 610 for DPA1; and roughly 490 for DPB1. Donor age, sex, ethnicity and CMV serostatus were compiled together with the repertoire data. To predict cytomegalovirus infection status, the study brought together high-throughput TCR immunosequencing, statistical association of individual TCRs with disease status, and machine learning. All discovery cohort repertoires had been generated using a single sequencing platform. To study patterns of TCR occurrence, a later analysis re-analyzed previously published TCR beta repertoires from 666 donors and added high-resolution HLA genotyping. The study used immunosequencing to profile the T cell repertoires of 670 or so subjects and linked those repertoires to cytomegalovirus serostatus. HLA typing covered class I and class II loci at four-digit resolution. An earlier analysis of 500 to 650 of the donors applied high-throughput TCR beta sequencing to assess whether each TCR beta V gene segment acted as functional or pseudogenic. Rather than drawing on any new phenotypic data, the later analysis identified candidate immune exposures from TCR beta sequences and the way those sequences occurred across donors. Findings and caveats that apply to the study as a whole: In a later analysis, TCR association rates were found to vary across HLA loci, with the most associated TCRs seen for DRB1 alleles and the fewest for HLA-C alleles. The cohort was sequenced for TCR beta chains only, and without alpha or paired-chain data the features that could be detected were limited. Immune exposure information for the cohort was limited to CMV serostatus. Compared with equally common non-associated chains, HLA-associated TCR beta chains in a later analysis were more clonally expanded and had lower generation probabilities. In vitro tests confirmed that three of the cytomegalovirus-associated TCR beta chains recognize cytomegalovirus antigens. The study gave a list of under 200 TCR beta chains associated with cytomegalovirus. Cytomegalovirus status was reported to be diagnosed by the classifier with high specificity and sensitivity in both the original and validation cohorts. According to the authors, the approach could potentially be generalized to other disease states and immunological phenotypes. According to a later genetic analysis, donors in an Asian-associated ancestry cluster had fewer N-insertions in productive TCRs than the approximately 630-donor mean. Because counts were too low, seventeen rarely observed V segments, including chromosome 9 orphons, were excluded from the earlier analysis of 587 of the donors. A group of highly shared sequence variants was considered likely to be a technical artifact of the sequencing pipeline. At a false discovery rate of 0.05, a later analysis linked some 18,000 TCR beta sequences to specific HLA alleles. Several of the top co-occurrence clusters appeared to be linked to parvovirus B19, influenza, CMV and Epstein-Barr virus, according to a later analysis. Strong co-occurrence of HLA alleles, especially DR and DQ, made assigning TCR associations to individual alleles difficult. An earlier analysis of 587 of the donors showed that most TCR beta V segments appeared in productive rearrangements either about 87% or about 30% of the time, which broadly matched IMGT annotations. A later genetic analysis associated a missense DCLRE1C variant with V-gene and J-gene trimming of TCR beta chains, and an independent cohort replicated the association. A further reported finding was that TCR beta sequences accurately predicted the HLA-A and HLA-B alleles for most subjects in the first cohort. Most TCR sequences were observed very rarely across donors, whereas some public TCRs were present in many individuals. Because HLA typing was missing for some donors at each locus, association tests included only the typed subset. Some IMGT-functional V segments, including TRBV6-2 and TRBV6-3, could not be told apart with the 87-base-pair reads, so those segments were excluded. A later analysis found that most CMV-associated TCR beta chains appeared HLA-restricted, with HLA associations seemingly driven largely by CMV exposure. Presence/absence analyses assumed roughly uniform sequencing depth across donors, an assumption that may not hold. Linkage disequilibrium might explain the correlated functional status among segregating V segments, but an unknown experimental factor could not be excluded.

The CDR3 holds 13 amino acids from the cysteine to the phenylalanine. Here the CDR3 DNA is all that survives: 39 bases in frame from base 1. V is cut by 3 bases and J by 8 bases, and the space between the germline ends is 13 bases. CDR1 and CDR2 (SGHTA, FQGNSA) derive from the germline V gene. Sequencing was carried out using PBMCs. The sequence was obtained from a woman aged 40 to 50 in good health and CMV-seronegative. The receptor chain draws on TRBV7-2 and TRBJ1-2, and the D gene may be TRBD1, 6 bases matching. Here the CDR3 is given as CASSFGGPYGYTF. Here is the DNA: TGTGCCAGCAGCTTCGGGGGGCCCTACGGCTACACCTTC.